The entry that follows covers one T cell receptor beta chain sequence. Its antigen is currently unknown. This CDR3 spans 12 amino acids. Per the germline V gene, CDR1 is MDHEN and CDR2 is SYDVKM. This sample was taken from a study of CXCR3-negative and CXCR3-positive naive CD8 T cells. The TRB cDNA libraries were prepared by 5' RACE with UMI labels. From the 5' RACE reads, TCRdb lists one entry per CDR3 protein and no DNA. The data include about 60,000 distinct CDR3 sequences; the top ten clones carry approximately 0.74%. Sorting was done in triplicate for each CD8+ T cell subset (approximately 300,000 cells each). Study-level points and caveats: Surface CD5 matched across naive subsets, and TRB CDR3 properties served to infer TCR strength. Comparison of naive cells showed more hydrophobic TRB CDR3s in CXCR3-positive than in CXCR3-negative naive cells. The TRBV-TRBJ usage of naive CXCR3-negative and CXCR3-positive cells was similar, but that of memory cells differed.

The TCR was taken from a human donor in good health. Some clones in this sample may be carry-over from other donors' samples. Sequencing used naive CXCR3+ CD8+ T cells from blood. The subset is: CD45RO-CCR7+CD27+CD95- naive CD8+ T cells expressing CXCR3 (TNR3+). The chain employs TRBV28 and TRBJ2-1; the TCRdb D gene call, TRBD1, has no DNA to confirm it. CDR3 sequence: CASSPGGHEQFF.